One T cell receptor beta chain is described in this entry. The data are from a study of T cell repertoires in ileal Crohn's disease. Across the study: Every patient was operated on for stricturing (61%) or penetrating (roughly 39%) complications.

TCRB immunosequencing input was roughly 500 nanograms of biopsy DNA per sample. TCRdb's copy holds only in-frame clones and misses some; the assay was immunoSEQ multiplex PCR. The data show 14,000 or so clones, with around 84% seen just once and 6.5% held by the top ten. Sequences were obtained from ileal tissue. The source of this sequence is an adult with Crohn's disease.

In DNA, the CDR3 is TGCGCCAGCAGCTTGGGAGCTAGCCCCACCGGGGAGCTGTTTTTT. This translates into CASSLGASPTGELFF. This chain links TRBV5-1 with TRBJ2-2; possible D gene TRBD2, 5 bases. This CDR3 is built from 15 residues. The germline gives CDR1 SGHRS, CDR2 YFSETQ. The V gene lost 0 bases and the J gene lost 4 bases, with 10 bases spanning the gap.